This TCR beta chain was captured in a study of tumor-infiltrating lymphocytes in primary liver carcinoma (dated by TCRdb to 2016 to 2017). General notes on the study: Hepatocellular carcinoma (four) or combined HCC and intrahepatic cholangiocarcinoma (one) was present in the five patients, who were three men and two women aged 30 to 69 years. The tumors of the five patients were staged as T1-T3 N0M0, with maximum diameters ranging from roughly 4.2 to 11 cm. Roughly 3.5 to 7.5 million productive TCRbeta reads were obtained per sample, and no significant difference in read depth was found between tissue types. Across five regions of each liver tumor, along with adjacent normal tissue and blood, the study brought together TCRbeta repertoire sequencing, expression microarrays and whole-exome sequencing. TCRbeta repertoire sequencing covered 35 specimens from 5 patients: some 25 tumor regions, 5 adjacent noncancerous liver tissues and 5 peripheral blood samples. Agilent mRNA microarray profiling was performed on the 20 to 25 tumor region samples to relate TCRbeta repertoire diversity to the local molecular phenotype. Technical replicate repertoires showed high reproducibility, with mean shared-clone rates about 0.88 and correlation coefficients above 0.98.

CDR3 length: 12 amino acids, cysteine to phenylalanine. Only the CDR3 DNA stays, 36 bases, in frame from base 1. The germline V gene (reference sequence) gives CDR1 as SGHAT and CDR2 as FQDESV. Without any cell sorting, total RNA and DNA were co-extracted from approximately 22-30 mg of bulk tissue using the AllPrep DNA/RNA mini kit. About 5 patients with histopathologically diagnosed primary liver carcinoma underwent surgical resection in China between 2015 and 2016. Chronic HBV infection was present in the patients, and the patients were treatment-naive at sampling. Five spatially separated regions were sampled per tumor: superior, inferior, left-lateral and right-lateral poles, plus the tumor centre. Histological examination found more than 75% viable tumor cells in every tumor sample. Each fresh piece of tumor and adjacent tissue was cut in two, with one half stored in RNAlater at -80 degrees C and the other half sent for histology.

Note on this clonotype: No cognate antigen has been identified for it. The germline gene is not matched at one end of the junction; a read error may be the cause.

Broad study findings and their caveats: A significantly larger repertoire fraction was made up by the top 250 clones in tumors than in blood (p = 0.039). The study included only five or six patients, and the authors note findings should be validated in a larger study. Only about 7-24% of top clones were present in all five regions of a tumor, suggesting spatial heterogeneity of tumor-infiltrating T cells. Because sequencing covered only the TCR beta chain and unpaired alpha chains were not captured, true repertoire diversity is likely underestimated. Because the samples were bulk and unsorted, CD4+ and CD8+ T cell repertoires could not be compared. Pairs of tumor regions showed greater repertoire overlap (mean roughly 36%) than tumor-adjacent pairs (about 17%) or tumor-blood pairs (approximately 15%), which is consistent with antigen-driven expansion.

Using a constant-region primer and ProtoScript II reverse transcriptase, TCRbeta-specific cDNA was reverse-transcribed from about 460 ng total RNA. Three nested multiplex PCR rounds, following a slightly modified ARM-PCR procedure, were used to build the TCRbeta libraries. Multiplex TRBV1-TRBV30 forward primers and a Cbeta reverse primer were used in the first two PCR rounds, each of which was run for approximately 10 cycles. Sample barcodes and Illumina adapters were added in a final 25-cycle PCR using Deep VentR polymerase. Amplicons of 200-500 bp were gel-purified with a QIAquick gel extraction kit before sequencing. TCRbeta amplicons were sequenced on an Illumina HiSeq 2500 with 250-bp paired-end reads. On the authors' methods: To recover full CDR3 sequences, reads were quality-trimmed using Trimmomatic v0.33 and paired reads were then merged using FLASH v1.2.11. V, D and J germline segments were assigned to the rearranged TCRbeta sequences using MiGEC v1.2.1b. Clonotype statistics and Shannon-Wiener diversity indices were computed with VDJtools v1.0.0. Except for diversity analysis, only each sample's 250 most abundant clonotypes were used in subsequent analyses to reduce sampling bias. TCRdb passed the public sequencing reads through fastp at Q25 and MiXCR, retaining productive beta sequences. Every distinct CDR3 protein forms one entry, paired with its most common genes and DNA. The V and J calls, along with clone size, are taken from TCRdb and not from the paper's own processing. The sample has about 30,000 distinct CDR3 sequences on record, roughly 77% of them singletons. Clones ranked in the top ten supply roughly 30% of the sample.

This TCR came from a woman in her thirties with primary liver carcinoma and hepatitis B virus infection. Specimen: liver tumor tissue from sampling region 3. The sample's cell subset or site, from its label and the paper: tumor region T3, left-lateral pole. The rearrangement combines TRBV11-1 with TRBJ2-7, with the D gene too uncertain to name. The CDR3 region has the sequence CASSVMGCEQYF. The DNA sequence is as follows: TGTGCAAGCAGCGTCATGGGTTGCGAGCAGTACTTC. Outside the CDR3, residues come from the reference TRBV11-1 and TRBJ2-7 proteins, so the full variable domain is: EAEVAQSPRYKITEKSQAVAFWCDPISGHATLYWYRQILGQGPELLVQFQDESVVDDSQLPKDRFSAERLKGVDSTLKIQPAELGDSAMYLCASSVMGCEQYFGPGTRLTVT.